The clone carrying this TCR beta chain turned up a few times. The antigen remains unidentified. The CDR3 has 12 residues. V dropped 4 bases and J dropped 8 bases, with 11 bases sitting between them. The germline gives CDR1 LNHDA, CDR2 SQIVND (reference sequence). This sample is part of a study of T-cell reconstitution after alpha-beta-depleted transplantation in children. Study-level points and caveats: T-cell counts and diversity at one year post-transplant came mainly from newly produced T cells. Alpha-beta T cells about two months after transplant reportedly derived from several hundred expanded graft clones. Surviving recipient T cells and intrathymic progenitors accounted for some patients' high TCRbeta diversity at day 60.

The authors prepared the TCRbeta library with unique molecular identifiers. TCRdb used MiXCR to reprocess the PCR reads, holding one entry per CDR3 protein. Of around 240,000 distinct CDR3 sequences in the sample, around 7.5% were seen once. The sequencing used PBMCs, mostly from graft donor cells, collected 180 days after TCRalphabeta/CD19-depleted stem cell transplant. The origin of this receptor is a male patient between 10 and 17 years old who had a stem cell transplant for acute lymphoblastic leukemia, so the T cells may come from the graft donor. The rearrangement joins TRBV19 to TRBJ1-2; D gene uncertain. The CDR3 DNA reads TGTGCCAGTAGTAAGGCCTCGGGGGGCTACACCTTC. As protein: CASSKASGGYTF. The variable domain in full, completed from reference TRBV19 and TRBJ1-2, reads DGGITQSPKYLFRKEGQNVTLSCEQNLNHDAMYWYRQDPGQGLRLIYYSQIVNDFQKGDIAEGYSVSREKKESFPLTVTSAQKNPTAFYLCASSKASGGYTFGSGTRLTVV.